Listed below are T cell receptor beta chains from one sample, sequenced in a study of blood T cell repertoires in COVID-19. The method was immunoSEQ multiplex PCR; TCRdb's version includes in-frame clones alone and lacks a portion of them. The sample records about 83,000 clones, 85% to 90% being singletons. Source material: peripheral blood. These receptors originate from a man older than 75 with active or convalescent COVID-19. CDR3s leave out the opening cysteine and the closing phenylalanine or tryptophan.

>TRBV5-1|TRBJ1-5
ASSLGSSNQPQH
>TRBV7-3|TRBJ2-2
ASSLQAAGELF
>TRBV30|TRBJ1-2
AWSSQGYGYT
>TRBV4-1|TRBJ2-3
ASSQANDRGRRPDTQY
>TRBV19|TRBJ2-5
ASSISLRLGTPGWETQY
>TRBV7-2|TRBJ1-2
ASSLDSTNYGYT
>TRBV15|TRBJ1-2
ATSTQGTYGYT
>TRBV2|TRBJ2-3
ASSGGSGETDTQY
>TRBV5-1|TRBJ2-2
ASSPTGGTANTGELF
>TRBV11-1|TRBJ1-1
ASSLVAGISTEAF
>TRBV5-1|TRBJ2-2
ASSAGTTVTGELF
>TRBV11-2|TRBJ1-2
ASSLGQGALGYT
>TRBV9|TRBJ2-5
ASSPAGRQETQY
>TRBV10-2|TRBJ2-2
ATGGPNTGELF
>TRBV28|TRBJ2-6
ASSFYGANVLT
>TRBV3-1/TRBV3-2|TRBJ1-2
ASSQDRTGSGYT
>TRBV5-5|TRBJ1-6
ASIRHGLLDNSPLH
>TRBV5-1|TRBJ2-6
ASSFAGGSGANVLT
>TRBV18|TRBJ1-4
ASSTGIGEKLF
>TRBV6-5|TRBJ1-2
ASSMRTGNYGYT
>TRBV19|TRBJ1-3
ASRPRDTRNTIY
>TRBV19|TRBJ1-5
ASSFQTGGSGQPQH
>TRBV12-3/TRBV12-4|TRBJ1-2
ASSFGQNYGYT
>TRBV5-1|TRBJ2-1
ASSPTSGGTYNEQF
>TRBV24-1|TRBJ1-4
ATSALSTGGGEKLF
>TRBV6-5|TRBJ1-5
ASARENQPQH
>TRBV3-1/TRBV3-2|TRBJ1-6
ASSQDTPLH
>TRBV2|TRBJ2-1
ASGSGSRQF
>TRBV10-2|TRBJ2-3
ASSGYLRRASTDTQY
>TRBV15|TRBJ1-5
ATSSPLSTGFYQPQH
>TRBV12-3/TRBV12-4|TRBJ1-1
ASRQGAPGEAF
>TRBV5-1|TRBJ2-1
ASSLGQGTGEQF
>TRBV30|TRBJ1-3
AWHFGNTIY
>TRBV11-2|TRBJ1-2
ASSQGQLRGYT
>TRBV5-1|TRBJ2-6
ASSLDGLSGANVLT
>TRBV3-1/TRBV3-2|TRBJ2-5
ASSQDRDRDEETQY
>TRBV5-6|TRBJ1-2
ASSLWAGTNYGYT
>TRBV30|TRBJ2-5
AWRTGMVDQETQY
>TRBV15|TRBJ1-6
ATSRAPGQGIESPLH
>TRBV6-1|TRBJ2-3
ASSAASGSGGVYTQY
>TRBV7-9|TRBJ1-3
ASSPVGPGRGNTIY
>TRBV5-1|TRBJ1-5
ASSLVPGQPQH
>TRBV24-1|TRBJ1-5
ATSDPTYRGSQPQH
>TRBV4-1|TRBJ2-1
ASSLTGVRNEQF
>TRBV5-1|TRBJ1-2
ASRRTGNDYGYT
>TRBV4-1|TRBJ1-2
ASSPQIVSDYGYT
>TRBV28|TRBJ1-5
ASSSGWEQPQH
>TRBV10-2|TRBJ1-5
ASSPTGGSNQPQH
>TRBV5-1|TRBJ2-1
ASSLGTMPNEQF
>TRBV27|TRBJ1-2
ASSSQGGSYGYT
>TRBV6-5|TRBJ2-1
AIRTSGGRNEQF
>TRBV6-1|TRBJ1-6
ASREGTGSAPLH
>TRBV11-2|TRBJ1-6
ASSLVSFGSSYNSPLH
>TRBV24-1|TRBJ2-1
ATSDTVRQANEQF
>TRBV24-1|TRBJ2-1
ATSGGGAGRGEQF
>TRBV11-3|TRBJ1-4
ASSSAGGLNEKLF
>TRBV28|TRBJ2-3
ASITGGTSTDTQY
>TRBV19|TRBJ2-2
ASSIQGGNTGELF
>TRBV28|TRBJ1-1
ASSPPPGTEAF
>TRBV20-1|TRBJ1-2
SAYRGSGYT